Given below is one T cell receptor beta chain in context. Repertoires were generated with immunoSEQ multiplex PCR, while TCRdb's copy carries only in-frame clones and drops some. The repertoire includes roughly 63,000 clones, about 90% of them detected once, and about 2% sits in the top ten. This sample is drawn from a study of T cell changes during pregnancy in multiple sclerosis. CDR1 and CDR2 from the germline V gene are SEHNR and FQNEAQ (reference sequence). The CDR3 extends over 14 amino acids. V lost 6 bases, J lost 5 bases, and 14 bases lay in between. This clonotype originated in a female donor in good health, enrolled as a control in a pregnancy study. V usage is TRBV7-9 and J usage is TRBJ2-1, with a weak D call TRBD1 (6 bases). The sequencing used peripheral blood, collected in the second trimester of pregnancy. The CDR3 spells CASSWTEPHNEQFF. The CDR3 DNA follows: TGTGCCAGCAGTTGGACAGAGCCTCACAATGAGCAGTTCTTC.